This TCR beta chain was sequenced for a study of T cell repertoires in cytomegalovirus infection. Across the whole study: Public TCR beta signatures provided an indication of both CMV infection and a matching HLA type.

This clonotype was counted at least ten times. The target antigen is unknown. Study-wide results and limits: HLA-C-restricted CMV-specific TCR beta clonotypes prevailed in the ex vivo response. Using cumulative public TCR beta family frequency, the authors identified those who carried CMV together with the relevant HLA.

This CDR3 has 15 residues. The V gene's germline CDR1 is SGHVS and CDR2 FQNEAQ. V dropped 1 base and J dropped 0 bases, with 8 bases sitting between them. MiXCR was run by TCRdb on the reads, yielding one entry per CDR3 protein. The data contain fewer than 700,000 distinct CDR3 sequences, 24% of them singletons. The sequence was obtained from a human donor in good health (CMV status not recorded). Some clones in this sample may be carry-over from other donors' samples. Material for sequencing was CD8+ T cells from PBMCs. The chain links TRBV7-8 to TRBJ2-3; D gene unclear. The DNA of the CDR3 is TGTGCCAGCAGCTTAGATGACTTTAGCACAGATACGCAGTATTTT. As protein: CASSLDDFSTDTQYF.